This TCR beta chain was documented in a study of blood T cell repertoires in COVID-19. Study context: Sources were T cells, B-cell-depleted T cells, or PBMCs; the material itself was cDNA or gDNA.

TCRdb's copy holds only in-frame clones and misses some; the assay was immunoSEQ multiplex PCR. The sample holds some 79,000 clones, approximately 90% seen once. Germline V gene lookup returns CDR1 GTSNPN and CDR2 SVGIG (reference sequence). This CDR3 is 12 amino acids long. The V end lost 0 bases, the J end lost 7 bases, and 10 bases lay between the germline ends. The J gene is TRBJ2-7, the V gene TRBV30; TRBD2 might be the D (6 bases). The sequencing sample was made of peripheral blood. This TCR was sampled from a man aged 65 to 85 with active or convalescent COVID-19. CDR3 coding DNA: TGTGCCTGGAGTGTACAGGCGGGGGAGCAGTACTTC. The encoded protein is CAWSVQAGEQYF.